These 20 T cell receptor beta chains were all obtained from the same sample, sequenced in a study of beta chain features in type 1 diabetes. Findings and limits, study-wide: Significant though moderate, a shortening of TCRB CDR3s appeared in all four CD4+ subsets of Type 1 diabetes patients.

Sequenced material consisted of expressed TCRB transcripts (all of the isolated RNA was reverse transcribed). TCRdb's table, derived via immunoSEQ multiplex PCR, lists solely in-frame clones and lacks some. Seen here are 130,000 to 150,000 clones, roughly an eighth observed once, and the top ten hold roughly 1.3%. The antigens for these receptors are not known. The material sequenced was central memory CD4+ T cells from blood. Receptors were obtained from a man aged 18 to 35 with type 1 diabetes.

This clone was recorded at least ten times. The DNA of the CDR3 is TGTGCCTGGACCGGGAAGACTATCCAAGAGACCCAGTACTTC. It codes for CAWTGKTIQETQYF. The V and J genes are TRBV30 and TRBJ2-5; TRBD2 might be the D (5 bases). This CDR3 is built from 14 residues. Germline CDR1 reads GTSNPN; CDR2 reads SVGIG (reference sequence). Trimming pared 4 bases from V and 1 base from J, leaving 13 bases between.

This clone showed up just a few times. This rearrangement joins TRBV25-1 to TRBJ2-3, with 11 bases identical to TRBD2. The V gene end was trimmed by 5 bases and the J gene end by 2 bases; junction bases not matched to a gene: 3. This CDR3 comprises 15 residues. CDR1 is MGHDK, CDR2 SYGVNS, per germline. The CDR3 region is CASSPSGGITDTQYF. The CDR3 DNA sequence: TGTGCCAGCAGTCCTAGCGGGGGGATCACAGATACGCAGTATTTT.

In this sample, this clone turned up a few times. The chain is built from TRBV28 and TRBJ2-3; a possible D gene is TRBD1 (6 bases). CDR1 and CDR2 from the germline V gene are MDHEN and SYDVKM. Trimming left V 9 bases short and J 2 bases short, with 15 bases between. The length of the CDR3 is 14 residues. CDR3 region: CASSKQGPTDTQYF. The CDR3 DNA follows: TGTGCCAGTTCCAAACAGGGTCCCACAGATACGCAGTATTTT.

This clone was seen a handful of times. The chain carries TRBV28 and TRBJ2-1; D remains unclear. The CDR3 is 11 residues long. Trimming took 9 bases from V and 7 from J, leaving 10 bases between them. Germline assignment: CDR1 MDHEN and CDR2 SYDVKM. CDR3 region: CASPSKNEQFF. The CDR3 DNA reads TGTGCCAGTCCCAGTAAGAATGAGCAGTTCTTC.

This clone appeared a few times. The J gene is TRBJ1-1, the V gene TRBV29-1, with a possible D match to TRBD1 (6 bases). Trimming pared 4 bases from V and 1 base from J, leaving 10 bases between. The CDR3 loop spans 13 amino acids. Germline assignment: CDR1 SQVTM and CDR2 ANQGSEA. The CDR3 DNA follows: TGCAGCGTTGGGGACACCCCGAACACTGAAGCTTTCTTT. Its translation: CSVGDTPNTEAFF.

This clone turned up a few times. The chain couples TRBV5-1 to TRBJ2-7; no firm D call. The CDR3 consists of 12 residues. The germline V gene has CDR1 SGHRS and CDR2 YFSETQ. V lost 5 bases and J lost 3, with 9 bases in between. The CDR3 here is CASRETDYEQYF. The CDR3 DNA is TGCGCCAGCAGAGAAACAGACTACGAGCAGTACTTC.

This clone has only a few counts. V gene TRBV5-4 combines with J gene TRBJ1-3; D not resolved. The V end lost 1 base, the J end lost 0 bases, and 8 bases lay between the germline ends. The CDR3 runs to 15 residues. CDR1 is SGHNT, CDR2 YYREEE, per germline (reference sequence). The CDR3 loop is CASSLSVGSGNTIYF. The CDR3 DNA sequence: TGTGCCAGCAGCTTGTCAGTAGGCTCTGGAAACACCATATATTTT.

V and J are TRBV7-2 and TRBJ2-1, with 12 bases fitting TRBD2. The CDR3 covers 16 residues. Trimming cost V 1 base and J 8 bases; bases outside gene matches: 6. Germline assignment: CDR1 SGHTA and CDR2 FQGNSA. The CDR3 spells CASSLDRTSGAHEQFF. For the CDR3, the DNA is TGTGCCAGCAGCTTAGATAGGACTAGCGGGGCACATGAGCAGTTCTTC.

This clone was seen a few times. This sequence joins TRBV4-1 and TRBJ1-4; tentative D call: TRBD1 (6 bases). Trimming cost V 4 bases and J 0 bases, with 15 bases left between them. CDR1 and CDR2 from the germline V gene are MGHRA and YSYEKL. The CDR3 has 17 amino acids. The CDR3 protein is CASSRGQLLATNEKLFF. DNA for the CDR3: TGCGCCAGCAGCCGCGGACAGCTCCTTGCAACTAATGAAAAACTGTTTTTT.

This clone appeared a few times. This sequence joins TRBV10-3 and TRBJ2-2, with D maybe TRBD2 (7 bases). The CDR3 is made up of 15 amino acids. Germline CDR1 and CDR2: ENHRY and SYGVKD. The V end was cut by 3 bases, the J end by 4 bases, with 12 bases between. The CDR3 DNA reads as TGTGCCATCAGTGACGGCGGGGGCAGCACCGGGGAGCTGTTTTTT. Encoded protein: CAISDGGGSTGELFF.

This sequence joins TRBV7-2 and TRBJ2-3, with D unclear. V was clipped by 3 bases and J by 0 bases, with 7 bases between them. The germline V gene has CDR1 SGHTA and CDR2 FQGNSA. The CDR3 runs to 14 residues. CDR3 residues: CASSFSRSTDTQYF. The CDR3 bases are TGTGCCAGCAGCTTCAGTCGCAGCACAGATACGCAGTATTTT.

This clone has a single count. This rearrangement joins TRBV5-4 to TRBJ2-7; 7 positions match TRBD1. V dropped 4 bases and J dropped 2; count of bases not matched to a gene: 9. The CDR3 consists of 15 residues. Germline CDR1 is SGHNT and CDR2 is YYREEE (reference sequence). CDR3 in DNA: TGTGCCAGCAGCCCGCCGGGACAGCAAACCTACGAGCAGTACTTC. This gives the protein CASSPPGQQTYEQYF.

The chain combines TRBV10-2 with TRBJ2-7; D may be TRBD1 (5 bases). The CDR3 extends over 15 amino acids. V lost 2 bases and J 6 bases, leaving 17 bases between the germline ends. Germline loops: CDR1 WSHSY, CDR2 SAAADI. CDR3 residues: CASSEGPGIVLEQYF. CDR3 DNA sequence: TGCGCCAGCAGTGAGGGGCCAGGGATCGTCCTCGAGCAGTACTTC.

V usage is TRBV5-6 and J usage is TRBJ1-1; 7 nucleotides align to TRBD1. The V gene end was trimmed by 8 bases and the J gene end by 5 bases; junction bases not matched to a gene: 9. Germline lookup yields CDR1 SGHDT and CDR2 YYEEEE. This CDR3 region has 13 residues. The CDR3 protein is CASKLDRETEAFF. Written as DNA, the CDR3 is TGTGCCAGTAAACTTGACAGGGAAACTGAAGCTTTCTTT.

This clone has just a few counts. The chain carries TRBV7-9 and TRBJ2-5; D could derive from TRBD1 or TRBD2 (5 bases each). V lost 3 bases and J lost 5, with 10 bases in between. The CDR3 is made up of 13 amino acids. Germline V gene lookup returns CDR1 SEHNR and CDR2 FQNEAQ (reference sequence). As DNA, the CDR3 is TGTGCCAGCAGCTTGGGGGTGGTGGAGACCCAGTACTTC. Translating gives CASSLGVVETQYF.

This clone was counted many times. This sequence joins TRBV9 and TRBJ1-2; possible D gene TRBD1, 5 bases. The germline V gene encodes CDR1 SGDLS and CDR2 YYNGEE. Trimming removed 4 bases from V and 4 bases from J, with 14 bases in between. The CDR3 spans 14 residues. This CDR3 reads CASSQTDTSYGYTF. As DNA, the CDR3 is TGTGCCAGCAGCCAGACGGACACGTCCTATGGCTACACCTTC. Using reference TRBV9 and TRBJ1-2 for the parts outside the CDR3, the full variable domain is DSGVTQTPKHLITATGQRVTLRCSPRSGDLSVYWYQQSLDQGLQFLIQYYNGEERAKGNILERFSAQQFPDLHSELNLSSLELGDSALYFCASSQTDTSYGYTFGSGTRLTVV.

The chain joins TRBV5-4 to TRBJ2-3, with a weak D call TRBD1 (6 bases). The V end was cut by 4 bases, the J end by 2 bases, with 14 bases between. Germline assignment: CDR1 SGHNT and CDR2 YYREEE (reference sequence). This CDR3 region has 15 residues. The CDR3 region is CASSLRTDTTDTQYF. In DNA, the CDR3 is TGTGCCAGCAGCCTACGGACAGATACCACAGATACGCAGTATTTT.

This chain joins TRBV12-5 and TRBJ2-1; D may correspond to TRBD1 or TRBD2 (6 bases each). This CDR3 spans 14 amino acids. The V end lost 2 bases, the J end lost 4 bases, and 9 bases lay between the germline ends. CDR1 is LGHNT and CDR2 is FRNRAP in the germline V gene. As DNA, the CDR3 is TGTGCTAGTGGTTTGAGGGGGGATTACAATGAGCAGTTCTTC. As protein: CASGLRGDYNEQFF.

This clone was counted between two and nine times. This chain links TRBV9 with TRBJ2-3, with 7 bases matching TRBD2. The trim removed 3 bases at V and 2 bases at J, leaving 6 bases unmatched. The CDR3 runs 15 residues. Germline loops: CDR1 SGDLS, CDR2 YYNGEE. CDR3 sequence (DNA): TGTGCCAGCAGCGAGCGGGGAACCTACACAGATACGCAGTATTTT. Translating gives CASSERGTYTDTQYF.

As for this clone: Other DNA sequences from this sample encode an identical CDR3 as well. This chain uses TRBV30 with TRBJ1-5, with D hard to call. Trimming shortened V by 3 bases and J by 0 bases, and 6 bases separated the two germline ends. The V gene's germline CDR1 is GTSNPN and CDR2 SVGIG (reference sequence). This CDR3 has 13 amino acids. CDR3 DNA sequence: TGTGCCTGGAGGGTAGATAGCAATCAGCCCCAGCATTTT. It yields the protein CAWRVDSNQPQHF. The complete variable domain, with remaining parts taken from reference TRBV30 and TRBJ1-5, reads SQTIHQWPATLVQPVGSPLSLECTVEGTSNPNLYWYRQAAGRGLQLLFYSVGIGQISSEVPQNLSASRPQDRQFILSSKKLLLSDSGFYLCAWRVDSNQPQHFGDGTRLSIL.